The source of this T cell receptor beta chain is a study of blood T cells in healthy people across ages (dated by TCRdb to about 2015). About the investigation overall: In model experiments, template switching captured roughly one uniquely barcoded TCR beta cDNA molecule for every two T cells. Using deep sequencing normalized with unique cDNA molecular identifiers, the study measured how TCR beta repertoire diversity changes with age. Four age groups were formed from the donors: young (average about 16 years), middle-aged (approximately 41), aged (roughly 58) and long-lived (82). For two donors (one aged 18 to 29 and one aged 80 or older), the study analyzed two additional independent replicas of 1 million unique cDNA reads from the same blood draw.

Libraries were prepared through 5' RACE. Sequencing instrument: Illumina HiSeq 2500. The second PCR ran for about 7 to 11 cycles and used a J-beta primer mix along with a sample-barcoded 5' primer. A template-switch 5' adaptor carrying 12 random nucleotides introduced a unique molecular identifier onto each TCR beta cDNA molecule. Each sample yielded at least 2.5 million CDR3-containing paired-end reads. The Mint cDNA synthesis kit, primed by a TRBC-specific oligonucleotide, was used to synthesize first-strand cDNA from all RNA. Following uracil-DNA glycosylase treatment, all cDNA underwent a first 18-cycle PCR with the universal primers M1SS and BC2_uni_R. In the authors' own workflow: For normalization, 1 million high-quality reads were randomly selected from each sample, with every read carrying a distinct molecular identifier. Instead of being binned into consensus sequences, reads with shared molecular identifiers were discarded. MiTCR, with a Q25 quality threshold and the strictest error-elimination algorithm, was used for CDR3 identification, clonotype clustering and error correction. A nonparametric unseen species model using Euler transformation provided a lower-bound estimate of total TCR beta diversity. TCRdb reanalyzed the raw reads on its own, using fastp at Q25 for trimming and MiXCR for clone calling, and kept in-frame beta chains. Rows are combined by CDR3 protein, so each entry shows the most common genes and DNA. For this entry, the V and J calls and clone size follow TCRdb and not the study's own pipeline. In this sample the table shows about 720,000 distinct CDR3 sequences, 20% to 25% of which occur a single time. Under 4.5% of the sample is held by the ten biggest clonotypes.

The donors were roughly 39 Caucasian individuals from Russia, aged roughly 6 to 100 years, who were systemically healthy. Around 10 milliliters of peripheral blood were drawn from each donor into EDTA-treated Vacutainer tubes. Ficoll-Paque density-gradient centrifugation was used to isolate PBMCs, with at least 7 million per sample. Trizol reagent was used to extract total RNA from PBMCs, with at least 5.5 micrograms per sample. For every donor, flow cytometry on a PBMC aliquot measured the percentage of naive CD45RAhigh/CD27high T cells. The full study reports these points: Observed TCR beta diversity per million T cells fell roughly linearly with age, and a significant reduction was already apparent by age around 40. Compared with the aged group, the long-lived group had more naive CD4+ T cells, fewer expanded clones and increased TCR diversity, a pattern suggesting age selection. The CMV infection status of donors was not known, potentially confounding age-related changes in expanded clonotypes. Since profiling was done on bulk unsorted PBMCs, naive and antigen-experienced compartments could not be conclusively compared. Observed TCR beta diversity correlated strongly with the percentage of naive T cells measured by flow cytometry. Estimates of total diversity based on one million sequenced T cells were regarded as lower bounds and as underestimates.

According to the germline V gene, CDR1 reads SGHTA and CDR2 reads FQGNSA. The CDR3, from cysteine to phenylalanine, totals 16 residues. Kept here is only the CDR3 DNA, which spans 48 bases and is read in frame from base 1. Relative to germline, V is 4 bases shorter and J is 0 bases shorter, with 13 bases between their ends. Points on this clonotype: Its target antigen remains unknown. The record has no base qualities; no much larger clone is one base away.

The data were also submitted as part of a second study, on T cells of mothers and their children. Per that second paper: Nine systemically healthy Caucasian individuals served as donors, namely three mothers together with their six children. cDNA synthesis used all of the extracted RNA, with about 1.5 ug of RNA in each 15 ul reaction. In the second PCR, sample barcodes and 2-4 random nucleotides were introduced via the M1S primer. More than 9 million TCR beta CDR3 reads were obtained from each mother, and roughly 3.1 million reads were obtained from each child. Thymic selection similarly shapes TCR recombination output in related and unrelated pairs, with minor effect from inherited differences. Normalized repertoire overlap was always slightly but never significantly higher in related than unrelated mother-child pairs. Persistent microchimeric T cell clones were not detected, at a sensitivity of 95 to 100 clones per million clonotypes. In the study, deep NGS was used to compare the TCR beta repertoires of mothers and children, and features distinguishing related mother-child pairs from unrelated individuals were sought. The mean age was roughly 40 +/- 4 years for the mothers and about 10 +/- 4 years for the children. After adapter ligation with NEBNext reagents, the libraries were sequenced on Illumina HiSeq 2000 with 100+100 nt paired-end reads. To prevent cross-contamination, the mother and child libraries were prepared a month apart and were sequenced in separate runs. Between roughly 500,000 and 2,100,000 distinct TCR beta clonotypes were identified per donor. Naive TCR beta clonotypes were estimated from low-frequency clonotypes matched to each donor's FACS-determined naive share, without sorting.

Recombination linked TRBV7-2 to TRBJ2-1; the D gene is possibly TRBD2, with 5 bases matching. The source material was blood. The source is a boy younger than 18 in good health. The CDR3 here reads CASSSTGMYSYNEQFF. The DNA sequence is given as TGTGCCAGCAGCTCTACCGGGATGTACTCCTACAATGAGCAGTTCTTC.